This T cell receptor (beta chain) derives from a study of CD8+ T cells in alopecia areata. About the research overall: Each day, treated patients took oral tofacitinib twice, at 5 to 10 mg per dose. Overall study findings and caveats: Scalp and blood samples kept many expanded lesional clones throughout tofacitinib.

Notes on this clone: Its antigen is undetermined.

Germline V lookup: CDR1 LGHNA, CDR2 YNFKEQ. The CDR3 covers 18 residues. The V segment lost 4 bases and the J segment 5 bases; nucleotides outside the gene matches: 11. The sequencing template was cDNA reverse transcribed from extracted RNA. Clones were sequenced by immunoSEQ multiplex PCR, and TCRdb holds only the in-frame ones, with some missing. The sample records about 100,000 clones, 55% to 70% being singletons. Treatment given: oral pan-JAK inhibitor, 5-10 mg twice daily. Alopecia areata patients provided lesional scalp punch biopsies and peripheral blood, both collected for the study. This chain connects TRBV4-2 to TRBJ2-2; TRBD2 matches at 12 bases. The sample in question was CD8+ T cells sorted from blood, obtained between weeks 55 and 65, from a patient treated with tofacitinib. This clonotype was obtained from a human donor with alopecia areata. This CDR3 is CASSPWTSGDLVTGELFF. CDR3 nucleotide sequence: TGTGCCAGCAGCCCCTGGACTAGCGGGGACTTGGTTACCGGGGAGCTGTTTTTT.